The 20 T cell receptor beta chains presented below share a single source sample, sequenced in a study of shared clonotypes between healthy human individuals. Libraries were prepared by immunoSEQ multiplex PCR; TCRdb keeps only in-frame clonotypes and omits some of them. Among around 2,000,000 clones listed, about 95% were seen once. Sample: naive CD4+ T cells sorted from blood. Regarding subset: CD45RA+ positively selected. Receptor source: a man between 18 and 29 years old in good health.

In regard to this clone: The sample contains more than one DNA sequence encoding this CDR3. This sequence joins TRBV28 and TRBJ1-2; D is ambiguous. V lost 5 bases, J lost 7 bases, and 8 bases lay in between. Per germline, CDR1 MDHEN and CDR2 SYDVKM. The CDR3 is 11 residues long. CDR3 loop: CASSAPLGYTF. In DNA, the CDR3 is TGTGCCAGCAGTGCCCCCCTTGGCTACACCTTC.

This rearrangement joins TRBV4-1 to TRBJ2-6; 7 positions agree with TRBD1. The CDR3 contains 19 residues. Germline V gene lookup returns CDR1 MGHRA and CDR2 YSYEKL. Trimming removed 3 bases from V and 0 bases from J; junction bases left unmatched: 11. The CDR3 here is CASSQERQGRSSGANVLTF. CDR3 sequence (DNA): TGCGCCAGCAGCCAGGAAAGACAGGGAAGGAGCTCTGGGGCCAACGTCCTGACTTTC.

The chain carries TRBV4-3 and TRBJ2-2; unclear D gene. The germline gives CDR1 LGHNA, CDR2 YSLEER. The V and J ends lost 0 bases and 4 bases respectively, with 12 bases between them. CDR3 length equals 16 residues. The CDR3 DNA is TGCGCCAGCAGCCAAGATGGGGTAGCAGCCACCGGGGAGCTGTTTTTT. Residues: CASSQDGVAATGELFF.

The chain recombines TRBV5-1 with TRBJ2-3, with TRBD1 matching 9 bases. Trimming at V came to 0 bases and at J to 7 bases, leaving 6 bases not matched to a gene. This CDR3 spans 15 amino acids. Germline V gives CDR1 SGHRS, CDR2 YFSETQ. The CDR3 is CASSLEGQGGNTQYF. The CDR3, as DNA: TGCGCCAGCAGCTTGGAGGGACAGGGCGGAAATACGCAGTATTTT. The entire variable domain, with the rest obtained from reference TRBV5-1 and TRBJ2-3, is as follows: KAGVTQTPRYLIKTRGQQVTLSCSPISGHRSVSWYQQTPGQGLQFLFEYFSETQRNKGNFPGRFSGRQFSNSRSEMNVSTLELGDSALYLCASSLEGQGGNTQYFGPGTRLTVL.

Concerning this clone itself: Within the sample, other DNA sequences also encode this same CDR3. CDR3 bases: TGTGCCAGCAGCGTAGGGCTAGCGGGAGGAACAGATACGCAGTATTTT. Its protein is CASSVGLAGGTDTQYF. The chain employs TRBV9 and TRBJ2-3; 11 bases line up with TRBD2. Trimming at V came to 0 bases and at J to 3 bases, leaving 3 bases not matched to a gene. The CDR3 is made up of 16 amino acids. CDR1 and CDR2 from the germline V gene are SGDLS and YYNGEE. Full variable domain (outside the CDR3, taken from reference TRBV9 and TRBJ2-3): DSGVTQTPKHLITATGQRVTLRCSPRSGDLSVYWYQQSLDQGLQFLIQYYNGEERAKGNILERFSAQQFPDLHSELNLSSLELGDSALYFCASSVGLAGGTDTQYFGPGTRLTVL.

The CDR3 DNA reads TGTGCCAGCAGTGAGACGGGTAATGAAAAACTGTTTTTT. Translating gives CASSETGNEKLFF. The rearrangement uses TRBV19 and TRBJ1-4; D ambiguous. Per germline, CDR1 LNHDA and CDR2 SQIVND (reference sequence). The CDR3 loop spans 13 amino acids. Trimming took off 9 bases at V and 4 bases at J, with 12 bases between the two ends.

The chain recombines TRBV5-1 with TRBJ2-7; D not certain. With 0 bases removed from V and 0 bases from J, the gap between germline ends came to 10 bases. The CDR3 has 15 residues. Germline-derived CDR1 and CDR2 are SGHRS and YFSETQ. This CDR3 is CASSLANHASYEQYF. The DNA for the CDR3 is TGCGCCAGCAGCTTGGCCAATCACGCCTCCTACGAGCAGTACTTC.

This clone has more than one count but fewer than ten. The chain has TRBV25-1 and TRBJ1-6; D is undetermined. This CDR3 contains 16 residues. Germline lookup yields CDR1 MGHDK and CDR2 SYGVNS. Trimming stripped 3 bases from V and 9 bases from J, with 18 bases between. The DNA of the CDR3 is TGTGCCAGCAGTGAGAGGGCAGAGCGGTTGGGTTCACCCCTCCACTTT. Translated, it gives CASSERAERLGSPLHF. The entire variable domain, with the rest obtained from reference TRBV25-1 and TRBJ1-6, is as follows: EADIYQTPRYLVIGTGKKITLECSQTMGHDKMYWYQQDPGMELHLIHYSYGVNSTEKGDLSSESTVSRIRTEHFPLTLESARPSHTSQYLCASSERAERLGSPLHFGNGTRLTVT.

In DNA form, the CDR3 reads TGTGCCAGCAGAACCGGGACTAGCTCTAGCCCCTCTACAAATACGCAGTATTTT. This gives the protein CASRTGTSSSPSTNTQYF. The chain carries TRBV2 and TRBJ2-3, with 9 bases that match TRBD2. The CDR3 totals 18 residues. The J segment lost 7 bases and the V segment lost 6 bases, leaving 20 bases of the junction unmatched. The V gene's germline CDR1 is SNHLY and CDR2 FYNNEI.

The chain links TRBV7-9 to TRBJ2-3; D gene unclear. V lost 11 bases, J lost 0 bases, and 9 bases lay in between. Germline-derived CDR1 and CDR2 are SEHNR and FQNEAQ (reference sequence). The length of the CDR3 is 12 residues. Here the CDR3 reads CAYRASTDTQYF. DNA of the CDR3: TGTGCCTACCGGGCTAGCACAGATACGCAGTATTTT.

The CDR3 protein is CASSRYRDVTEAFF. CDR3 nucleotide sequence: TGTGCCAGCAGCAGATACAGGGATGTCACTGAAGCTTTCTTT. V is TRBV7-9 and J is TRBJ1-1; TRBD1 might be the D (6 bases). The CDR3 contains 14 residues. Trimming removed 5 bases from V and 4 bases from J, with 14 bases in between. Germline V lookup: CDR1 SEHNR, CDR2 FQNEAQ (reference sequence). Full variable domain (rest looked up from reference TRBV7-9 and TRBJ1-1): DTGVSQNPRHKITKRGQNVTFRCDPISEHNRLYWYRQTLGQGPEFLTYFQNEAQLEKSRLLSDRFSAERPKGSFSTLEIQRTEQGDSAMYLCASSRYRDVTEAFFGQGTRLTVV.

V and J are TRBV5-8 and TRBJ2-2; D remains unclear. Germline lookup yields CDR1 SGHTS and CDR2 YDEGEE. The CDR3 consists of 13 residues. Trimming pared 4 bases from V and 8 bases from J, leaving 12 bases between. DNA of the CDR3: TGTGCCAGCAGCCCCCGGACCCATGGGGAGCTGTTTTTT. This gives the protein CASSPRTHGELFF.

A remark on this clone: Additional DNA sequences in this sample encode the identical CDR3. The gene calls are TRBV28 and TRBJ2-7; 7 bases are a match to TRBD1. CDR3 size: 15 residues. V was pared by 2 bases and J by 1 base, with 5 bases of the junction left unmatched. Germline V gene data show CDR1 as MDHEN and CDR2 as SYDVKM. The CDR3 region has the DNA TGTGCCAGCAGTTTAATAGGGACAGCATCCTACGAGCAGTACTTC. Translating gives CASSLIGTASYEQYF.

The chain employs TRBV10-3 and TRBJ2-5; 9 bases agree with TRBD1. With 6 bases clipped from V and 5 bases from J, the junction kept 1 base outside the gene matches. The germline V gene has CDR1 ENHRY and CDR2 SYGVKD. The CDR3 loop spans 12 amino acids. The CDR3 DNA is TGTGCCATCAGCGGGACAGGGGAGACCCAGTACTTC. Amino acids: CAISGTGETQYF.

The chain employs TRBV6-5 and TRBJ2-7; 10 bases are a match to TRBD2. The V and J ends lost 3 bases and 2 bases, in that order; junction bases with no gene match: 7. The germline CDR1 and CDR2 sequences are MNHEY and SVGAGI. CDR3 size: 16 residues. The CDR3, as DNA: TGTGCCAGCAGTTATGGGGCTAGCGGGAGCCCCTACGAGCAGTACTTC. As protein: CASSYGASGSPYEQYF.

The V gene is TRBV5-4, the J gene TRBJ2-5, with D maybe TRBD2 (6 bases). The CDR3 runs 16 residues. Between the trimmed V and J ends, which lost 0 bases and 1 base, there was a span of 13 bases. The germline V gene encodes CDR1 SGHNT and CDR2 YYREEE (reference sequence). DNA of the CDR3: TGTGCCAGCAGCTTGGGCGGGGAGGCGTTCCAAGAGACCCAGTACTTC. As protein: CASSLGGEAFQETQYF.

This sequence joins TRBV6-6 and TRBJ1-4; D might be TRBD1 (5 bases). Deletions cut 7 bases from V and 3 bases from J, with 15 bases between. This CDR3 contains 15 residues. Looked up from germline, CDR1 is MNHNY and CDR2 is SVGAGI (reference sequence). Here the CDR3 reads CASIRPGGANEKLFF. DNA of the CDR3: TGTGCCAGCATCCGGCCGGGGGGAGCTAATGAAAAACTGTTTTTT.

V gene TRBV19 combines with J gene TRBJ2-2; D possibly corresponds to TRBD2 (5 bases). V was trimmed by 8 bases and J by 1 base, leaving 11 bases between them. The CDR3 extends over 14 amino acids. CDR1 is LNHDA, CDR2 SQIVND, per germline (reference sequence). The CDR3 loop is CASVPRGNTGELFF. CDR3 bases: TGTGCCAGTGTACCCCGGGGGAACACCGGGGAGCTGTTTTTT.

The J gene is TRBJ2-3, the V gene TRBV9; 13 bases agree with TRBD2. CDR3 size: 17 residues. Germline V CDR1 and CDR2: SGDLS, YYNGEE. With V trimmed by 0 bases and J by 3 bases, 4 bases remained unmatched. The CDR3 loop is CASSVVGTSGVTDTQYF. For the CDR3, the DNA is TGTGCCAGCAGCGTAGTGGGGACTAGCGGGGTGACAGATACGCAGTATTTT.

The rearrangement joins TRBV11-2 to TRBJ2-5; 7 bases match TRBD1. Unmatched junction bases numbered 13, after V lost 7 bases and J lost 2 bases. The V gene's germline CDR1 is SGHAT and CDR2 FQNNGV. This CDR3 has 16 amino acids. The CDR3 DNA is TGTGCCAGCACCCCTCCCCCGGGACAGCCTCAAGAGACCCAGTACTTC. Translated: CASTPPPGQPQETQYF. Using reference TRBV11-2 and TRBJ2-5 for the parts outside the CDR3, the full variable domain is EAGVAQSPRYKIIEKRQSVAFWCNPISGHATLYWYQQILGQGPKLLIQFQNNGVVDDSQLPKDRFSAERLKGVDSTLKIQPAKLEDSAVYLCASTPPPGQPQETQYFGPGTRLLVL.